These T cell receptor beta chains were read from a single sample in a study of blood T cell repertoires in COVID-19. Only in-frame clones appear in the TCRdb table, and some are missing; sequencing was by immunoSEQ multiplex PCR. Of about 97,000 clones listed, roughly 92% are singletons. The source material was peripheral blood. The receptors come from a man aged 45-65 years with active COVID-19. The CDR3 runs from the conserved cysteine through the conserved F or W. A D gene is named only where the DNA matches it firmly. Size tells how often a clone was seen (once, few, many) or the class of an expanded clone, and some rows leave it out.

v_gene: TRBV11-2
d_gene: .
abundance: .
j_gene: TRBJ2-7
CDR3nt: TGTGCCAGCAGCTTAGGCCGCGCGTCCGAGCAGTACTTC
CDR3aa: CASSLGRASEQYF

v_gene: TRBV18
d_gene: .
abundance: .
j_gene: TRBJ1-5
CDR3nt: TGTGCCAGCTCACCAAGTGGACTTTATAGCAATCAGCCCCAGCATTTT
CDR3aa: CASSPSGLYSNQPQHF

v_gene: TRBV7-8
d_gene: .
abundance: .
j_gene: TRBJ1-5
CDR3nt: TGTGCCAGCAGCTTAGGGTCAGGGTTCAATCAGCCCCAGCATTTT
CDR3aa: CASSLGSGFNQPQHF

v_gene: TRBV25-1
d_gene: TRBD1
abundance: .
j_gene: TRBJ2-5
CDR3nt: TGTGCCAGCAGTGAATCCGCAGGGGGCGTAGAGACCCAGTACTTC
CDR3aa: CASSESAGGVETQYF

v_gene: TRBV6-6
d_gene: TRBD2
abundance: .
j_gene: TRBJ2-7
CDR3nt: TGTGCCAGCAGTCAAAGAACTAGCGGGAGTTACGAGCAGTACTTC
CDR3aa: CASSQRTSGSYEQYF

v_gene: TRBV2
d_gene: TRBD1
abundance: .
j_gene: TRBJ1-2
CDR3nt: TGTGCCAGCACCCTAGACAGGGGCCTTAACTATGGCTACACCTTC
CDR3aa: CASTLDRGLNYGYTF

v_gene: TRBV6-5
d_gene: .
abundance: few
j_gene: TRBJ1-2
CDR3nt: TGTGCCAGCAGCCGCCAGGGCTATGGCTACACCTTC
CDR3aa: CASSRQGYGYTF

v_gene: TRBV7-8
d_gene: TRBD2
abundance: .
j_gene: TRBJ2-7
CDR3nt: TGTGCCAGCAGCTTAGATCTATTAGGGCGGGAGTCCTACGAGCAGTACTTC
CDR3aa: CASSLDLLGRESYEQYF

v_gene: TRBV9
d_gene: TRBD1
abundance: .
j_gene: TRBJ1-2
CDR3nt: TGTGCCAGCAAGTCGACAGGGTTTCAGTCTGGCTACACCTTC
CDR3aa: CASKSTGFQSGYTF

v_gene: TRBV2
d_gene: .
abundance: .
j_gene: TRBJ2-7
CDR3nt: TGTGCCAGCAGGAGTTTCTACGAGCAGTACTTC
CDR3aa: CASRSFYEQYF

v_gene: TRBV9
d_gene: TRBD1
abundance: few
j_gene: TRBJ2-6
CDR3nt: TGTGCCAGCAGCGTGCACACAGGGGCCGGGGCCAACGTCCTGACTTTC
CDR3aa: CASSVHTGAGANVLTF

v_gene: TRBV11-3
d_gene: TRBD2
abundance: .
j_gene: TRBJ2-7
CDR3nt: TGTGCCAGCACGCGAGCGGGAGAAGGGTACGAGCAGTACTTC
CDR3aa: CASTRAGEGYEQYF

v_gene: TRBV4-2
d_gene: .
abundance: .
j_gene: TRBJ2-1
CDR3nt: TGTGCCAGCAGCCAAGATGTCGCCAGCGGTGAGCAGTTCTTC
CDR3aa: CASSQDVASGEQFF

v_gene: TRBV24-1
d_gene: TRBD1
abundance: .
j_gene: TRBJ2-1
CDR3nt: TGTGCCACCAGTGATCCGTTAGAGGCTAGAGGGGGCCATGAGCAGTTCTTC
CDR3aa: CATSDPLEARGGHEQFF

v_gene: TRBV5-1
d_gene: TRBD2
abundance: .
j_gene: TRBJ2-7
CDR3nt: TGCGCCAGCAGCCTCGGGACTAGCGGGGACTACGAGCAGTACTTC
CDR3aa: CASSLGTSGDYEQYF

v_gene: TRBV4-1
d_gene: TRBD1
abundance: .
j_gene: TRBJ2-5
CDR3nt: TGCGCCAGCAGCCTCGGACAGGGGTGGGAGACCCAGTACTTC
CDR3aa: CASSLGQGWETQYF

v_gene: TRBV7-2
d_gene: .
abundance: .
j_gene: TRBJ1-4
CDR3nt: TGTGCCAGCAGCTACGACCCTCGGGATGAAAAACTGTTTTTT
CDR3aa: CASSYDPRDEKLFF

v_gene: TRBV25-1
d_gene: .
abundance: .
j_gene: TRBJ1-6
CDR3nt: TGTGCCAGCAGTGATCCTAATAATTCACCCCTCCACTTT
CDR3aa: CASSDPNNSPLHF

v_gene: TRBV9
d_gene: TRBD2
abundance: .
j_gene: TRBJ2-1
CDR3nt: TGTGCCAGCAGCGTAGGGTTAGGAACTAGCGGGAGGCCGCACCAAGAGCAGTTCTTC
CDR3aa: CASSVGLGTSGRPHQEQFF

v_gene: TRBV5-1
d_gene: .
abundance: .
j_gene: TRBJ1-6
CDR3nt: TGCGCCAGCAGCCCCCGTCCTGGGGGGGAAATGAATTCACCCCTCCACTTT
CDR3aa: CASSPRPGGEMNSPLHF

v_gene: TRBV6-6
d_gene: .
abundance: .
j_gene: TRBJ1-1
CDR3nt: TGTGCCAGCATCTCGTGGCAGCGGGAAACTGAAGCTTTCTTT
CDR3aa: CASISWQRETEAFF

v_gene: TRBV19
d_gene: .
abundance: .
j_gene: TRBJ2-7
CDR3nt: TGTGCCAGTAGTGACCCGGCGGGACCCGCCTCCTACGAGCAGTACTTC
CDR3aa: CASSDPAGPASYEQYF

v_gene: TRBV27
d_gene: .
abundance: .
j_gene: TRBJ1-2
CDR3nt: TGTGCCAGCAGTCCCTGGGGGGGCGATAATAACTATGGCTACACCTTC
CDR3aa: CASSPWGGDNNYGYTF

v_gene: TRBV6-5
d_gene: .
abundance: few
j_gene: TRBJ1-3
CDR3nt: TGTGCCAGCAGCTTAATAGCCTCGGCGGACACCATATATTTT
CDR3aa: CASSLIASADTIYF

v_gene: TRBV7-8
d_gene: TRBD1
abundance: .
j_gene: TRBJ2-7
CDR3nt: TGTGCCAGCAGCTCCGGGACAGGGAAGGGGGGCGAGCAGTACTTC
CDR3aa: CASSSGTGKGGEQYF

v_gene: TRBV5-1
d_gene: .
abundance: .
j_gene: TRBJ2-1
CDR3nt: TGCGCCAGTCAGGAGGGCTCCTACAATGAGCAGTTCTTC
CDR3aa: CASQEGSYNEQFF

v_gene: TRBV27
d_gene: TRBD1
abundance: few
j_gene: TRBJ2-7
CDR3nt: TGTGCCAGCAGTCGGGACAGGGGTGGCGAGCAGTACTTC
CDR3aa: CASSRDRGGEQYF

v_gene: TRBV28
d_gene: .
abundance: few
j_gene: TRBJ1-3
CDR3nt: TGTGCCAGCAGCCGAGCGGGGAGCTCTGGAAACACCATATATTTT
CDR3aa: CASSRAGSSGNTIYF

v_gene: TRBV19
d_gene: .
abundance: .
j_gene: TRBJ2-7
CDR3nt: TGTGCCAGTAGCCGAAGGGGGGGTAGCTCCTACGAGCAGTACTTC
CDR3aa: CASSRRGGSSYEQYF

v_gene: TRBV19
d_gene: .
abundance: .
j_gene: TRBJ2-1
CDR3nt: TGTGCCAGTAGTCCCCGAGTAGTCAATGAGCAGTTCTTC
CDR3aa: CASSPRVVNEQFF

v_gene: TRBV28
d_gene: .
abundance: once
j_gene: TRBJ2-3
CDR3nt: TGTGCCAGCAGTCTACGACTGTTAGCGGTCGTGGTAACAGATACGCAGTATTTT
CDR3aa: CASSLRLLAVVVTDTQYF

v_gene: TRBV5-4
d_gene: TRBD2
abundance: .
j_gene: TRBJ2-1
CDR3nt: TGTGCCAGCAGCAGGGAGGGCCGATCCTACAATGAGCAGTTCTTC
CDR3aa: CASSREGRSYNEQFF

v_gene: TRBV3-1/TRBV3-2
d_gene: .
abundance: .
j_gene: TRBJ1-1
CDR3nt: TGTGCCAGCAGCCAAGACGACAGGAAGGACACTGAAGCTTTCTTT
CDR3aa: CASSQDDRKDTEAFF

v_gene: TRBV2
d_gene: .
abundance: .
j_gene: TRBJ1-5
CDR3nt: TGTGCCAGCAGTCCCAGGGGAAGGAGCAATCAGCCCCAGCATTTT
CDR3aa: CASSPRGRSNQPQHF

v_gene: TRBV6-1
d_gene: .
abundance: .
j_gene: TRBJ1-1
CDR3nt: TGTGCCAGCAGTGACTGGTTGACAGGCAACCAGAACACTGAAGCTTTCTTT
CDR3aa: CASSDWLTGNQNTEAFF

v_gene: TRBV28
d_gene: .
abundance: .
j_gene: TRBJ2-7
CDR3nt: TGTGCCAGCACCGGTACAGGATCCCGCTCCTACGAGCAGTACTTC
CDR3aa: CASTGTGSRSYEQYF

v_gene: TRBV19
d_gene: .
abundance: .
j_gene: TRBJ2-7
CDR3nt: TGTGCCAGTAGTATCGAAGCTGGACACATCTACGAGCAGTACTTC
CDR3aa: CASSIEAGHIYEQYF

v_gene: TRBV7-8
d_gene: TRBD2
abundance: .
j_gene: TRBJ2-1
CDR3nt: TGTGCCAGCAGCAGACTAGCGGGAGGCTACAATGAGCAGTTCTTC
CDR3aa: CASSRLAGGYNEQFF

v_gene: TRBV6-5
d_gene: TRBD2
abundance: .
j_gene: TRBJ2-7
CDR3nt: TGTGCCAGCAGTTATATAGCTAGCGGGATCTACGAGCAGTACTTC
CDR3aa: CASSYIASGIYEQYF

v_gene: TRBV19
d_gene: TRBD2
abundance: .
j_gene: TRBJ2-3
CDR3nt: TGTGCCAGTAGTATAGGAACAGGGACTAGCGGGAGTCGGGATACGCAGTATTTT
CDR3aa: CASSIGTGTSGSRDTQYF

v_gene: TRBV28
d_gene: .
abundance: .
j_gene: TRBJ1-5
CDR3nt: TGTGCCAGCAGGCCGCTGGCAGGGGTCAATCAGCCCCAGCATTTT
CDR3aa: CASRPLAGVNQPQHF

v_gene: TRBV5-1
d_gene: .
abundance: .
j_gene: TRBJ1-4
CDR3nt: TGCGCCAGCAGCTTGAGGGGCAGGGGAGCTAATGAAAAACTGTTTTTT
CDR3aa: CASSLRGRGANEKLFF

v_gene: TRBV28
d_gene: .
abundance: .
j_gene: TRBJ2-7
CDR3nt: TGTGCCAGCACCCCAGGGCGATCCTACGAGCAGTACTTC
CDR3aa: CASTPGRSYEQYF

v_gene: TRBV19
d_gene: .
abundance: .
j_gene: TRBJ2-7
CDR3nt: TGTGCCAGTACCGCCCGGGACATAGGCAACGAGCAGTACTTC
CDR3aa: CASTARDIGNEQYF